This entry lists 14 T cell receptor beta chains sequenced from one sample in a study of blood T cell repertoires in COVID-19. Assay: immunoSEQ multiplex PCR; the TCRdb copy retains only in-frame clones and omits some. The table shows 150,000 to 200,000 clones, with around 90% occurring only once. The sequenced material came from peripheral blood. These receptors all stem from a man aged 50 to 59 with acute or convalescent COVID-19.

The CDR3 nucleotides read TGTGCCAGCAGCTTGGGCACGAGTTCCTACGAGCAGTACGTC. It yields the protein CASSLGTSSYEQYV. The chain has TRBV7-8 and TRBJ2-7; D unresolved. The CDR3 loop spans 14 amino acids. V lost 3 bases and J 1 base, leaving 10 bases between the germline ends. The germline V gene encodes CDR1 SGHVS and CDR2 FQNEAQ.

This clone was counted once. The chain uses TRBV6-5 and TRBJ2-1, with 9 nucleotides matching TRBD2. The CDR3 spans 14 residues. Per the germline V gene, CDR1 is MNHEY and CDR2 is SVGAGI. V lost 7 bases to trimming and J lost 5 bases; unmatched junction nucleotides: 6. CDR3: CASIRLAADNEQFF. CDR3 nucleotides: TGTGCCAGCATAAGACTAGCGGCCGACAATGAGCAGTTCTTC.

This chain links TRBV9 with TRBJ1-2; 11 positions agree with TRBD1. The CDR3 consists of 16 residues. After removal of 3 bases from V and 6 bases from J, the junction contained 10 bases not matched to a gene. CDR1 SGDLS and CDR2 YYNGEE come from the germline V gene. DNA of the CDR3: TGTGCCAGCAGCGAGGCGGGGACAGGGGGGACTCATGGCTACACCTTC. It yields the protein CASSEAGTGGTHGYTF.

The chain links TRBV30 to TRBJ1-3; a weak D match, TRBD1 (5 bases). The CDR3 spans 14 residues. CDR1 is GTSNPN, CDR2 SVGIG, per germline (reference sequence). Trimming took off 1 base at V and 0 bases at J, with 7 bases between the two ends. The DNA for the CDR3 is TGTGCCTGGAGTGCCGGGGGCTCTGGAAACACCATATATTTT. Encoded protein: CAWSAGGSGNTIYF.

The genes are TRBV6-2 or TRBV6-3 and TRBJ2-3; 10 bases are shared with TRBD2. Germline V lookup: CDR1 MNHEY, CDR2 SVGEGT. V lost 5 bases, J lost 8 bases, and 13 bases stayed unmatched. The CDR3 length is 16 residues. This chain's CDR3 is CASSNPAGGVIGTQYF. In DNA form, the CDR3 reads TGTGCCAGCAGTAACCCAGCGGGGGGGGTCATAGGTACGCAGTATTTT.

The chain has TRBV19 and TRBJ1-1, with 7 bases identical to TRBD1. Germline V gene data show CDR1 as LNHDA and CDR2 as SQIVND (reference sequence). The CDR3 has 15 residues. V lost 5 bases, J lost 1 base, and 7 bases stayed unmatched. The CDR3 is CASSPIYRGNTEAFF. The DNA for the CDR3 is TGTGCCAGTAGTCCTATTTACAGGGGGAACACTGAAGCTTTCTTT.

CDR3 coding DNA: TGTGCCAGCAGCTTGAACAGGGGTTCTGGAAACACCATATATTTT. It codes for CASSLNRGSGNTIYF. The genes are TRBV5-6 and TRBJ1-3; 7 positions match TRBD1. Germline V gene lookup returns CDR1 SGHDT and CDR2 YYEEEE. Germline trimming cut 1 base from V and 1 base from J; bases unmatched to any gene: 2. The CDR3 loop spans 15 amino acids.

The chain employs TRBV30 and TRBJ1-6; no clear D. The CDR3 length is 13 residues. The germline V gene has CDR1 GTSNPN and CDR2 SVGIG (reference sequence). V lost 0 bases and J lost 7, with 7 bases in between. DNA of the CDR3: TGTGCCTGGAGTGTACGCCGGAATTCACCCCTCCACTTT. The encoded protein is CAWSVRRNSPLHF. Based on the CDR3 plus reference TRBV30 and TRBJ1-6, the full variable domain is SQTIHQWPATLVQPVGSPLSLECTVEGTSNPNLYWYRQAAGRGLQLLFYSVGIGQISSEVPQNLSASRPQDRQFILSSKKLLLSDSGFYLCAWSVRRNSPLHFGNGTRLTVT.

The chain employs TRBV10-1 and TRBJ1-1, with a tentative D call TRBD1 (6 bases). V shed 9 bases and J shed 4 bases, with 21 bases lying between them. The germline CDR1 and CDR2 sequences are WNHNN and SYGVQD (reference sequence). CDR3 size: 15 residues. The CDR3 region is CASSWDTSHVTEAFF. CDR3 sequence (DNA): TGCGCCAGTAGTTGGGACACATCCCATGTCACTGAAGCTTTCTTT.

The chain employs TRBV29-1 and TRBJ1-2; 8 bases map to TRBD1. The V gene's germline CDR1 is SQVTM and CDR2 ANQGSEA. The junction had 5 bases not matched to a gene; V was cut back by 5 bases and J by 6 bases. The CDR3 extends over 12 amino acids. The CDR3 coding sequence is TGCAGCGTTCACGGACAGGGCGATGGCTACACCTTC. It encodes CSVHGQGDGYTF.

V usage is TRBV7-3 and J usage is TRBJ2-3; a weak D match, TRBD2 (5 bases). Germline loops: CDR1 SGHTA, CDR2 FQGTGA. Trimming removed 3 bases at V and 0 bases at J, with 13 bases between. This CDR3 has 16 residues. CDR3 in amino acids: CASSLTMTASTDTQYF. The CDR3 DNA sequence: TGTGCCAGCAGCTTGACTATGACCGCTAGCACAGATACGCAGTATTTT.

The chain employs TRBV6-1 and TRBJ1-5; a possible D gene is TRBD1 (5 bases). CDR3 length: 15 amino acids. Trimming took off 2 bases at V and 0 bases at J, with 8 bases between the two ends. CDR1 is MNHNS, CDR2 SASEGT, per germline. CDR3 residues: CASSETGYSNQPQHF. CDR3 nucleotides: TGTGCCAGCAGTGAAACAGGCTATAGCAATCAGCCCCAGCATTTT.

For this clone: This CDR3 is also generated by other DNA sequences in the sample. The rearrangement joins TRBV11-3 to TRBJ2-3; TRBD1 agrees at 10 bases. After removal of 3 bases from V and 6 bases from J, the junction contained 0 bases not matched to a gene. This CDR3 spans 13 amino acids. CDR1 is SGHNT and CDR2 is YENEEA in the germline V gene. CDR3 DNA: TGTGCCAGCAGCTTGGGACAGGGGGATACGCAGTATTTT. It is translated as CASSLGQGDTQYF.

The CDR3 reads CSVDLGGRGTQYF. The CDR3 coding sequence is TGCAGCGTTGATCTGGGGGGTAGGGGGACCCAGTACTTC. This chain connects TRBV29-1 to TRBJ2-5; possibly TRBD2 for D (6 bases). The CDR3 is 13 amino acids. V was clipped by 3 bases and J by 7 bases, with 15 bases between them. The V gene's germline CDR1 is SQVTM and CDR2 ANQGSEA.